These 3 T cell receptor beta chains came from one sample sequenced in a study of naive and memory T cell subsets. Findings of the study overall: Naive repertoires, especially CD8, held a few larger clonotypes, possibly memory cells re-expressing CD45RA.

No antigen is known for these receptors. Two oligonucleotides, mixed equimolar, formed the beta constant-region primer covering TRBC1 and TRBC2. The ligated cDNA underwent four PCR rounds using SP2 and nested alpha and beta constant-region primers. TCRdb analysed the UMI-ligation and nested PCR reads with MiXCR anew, one entry per CDR3 protein. The sample has over 110,000 distinct CDR3 sequences; approximately 20% are singletons. The sequenced sample consisted of naive CD8+ T cells from blood. All receptors derive from a human donor in good health.

This clonotype was counted a few times. The chain recombines TRBV28 with TRBJ2-1, with D uncertain. The CDR3 runs 12 residues. Between the trimmed V and J ends, which lost 7 bases and 8 bases, there was a span of 12 bases. Germline lookup yields CDR1 MDHEN and CDR2 SYDVKM. The CDR3 loop is CASTPNFDEQFF. The CDR3 DNA is TGTGCCAGCACCCCCAACTTTGATGAGCAGTTCTTC.

The chain carries TRBV4-1 and TRBJ1-1, with no clear D. V was cut by 3 bases and J by 4 bases, with 15 bases left in between. The CDR3 runs to 15 residues. Germline V gene lookup returns CDR1 MGHRA and CDR2 YSYEKL. The DNA of the CDR3 is TGCGCCAGCAGCCATATCACGGTAGGGAGCACTGAAGCTTTCTTT. Its translation is CASSHITVGSTEAFF.

This clonotype was observed a few times. The chain uses TRBV6-6 and TRBJ2-1, with TRBD1 as a possible D gene (6 bases). V was cut by 7 bases and J by 7 bases, with 8 bases left in between. This CDR3 comprises 11 residues. Germline CDR1 and CDR2: MNHNY and SVGAGI (reference sequence). CDR3 protein: CASTQGNEQFF. Written as DNA, the CDR3 is TGTGCCAGCACACAGGGTAATGAGCAGTTCTTC.